These 15 T cell receptor beta chains originate from one sample sequenced in a study of T cell repertoires in cytomegalovirus infection. TCRdb re-analysed the reads in MiXCR, keeping a single row per CDR3 protein. Among over 150,000 distinct CDR3 sequences listed, approximately 18% were seen once. Sequencing was carried out using CD8+ T cells from PBMCs. Receptors were obtained from a human donor in good health (CMV status not recorded). Some clones in this sample may be carry-over from other donors' samples.

This clonotype has a handful of counts. This rearrangement joins TRBV15 to TRBJ1-2; 8 nucleotides agree with TRBD1. CDR3 length: 18 residues. Germline-derived CDR1 and CDR2 are LNHNV and YYDKDF (reference sequence). The ends lost 1 base at V and 2 bases at J; junction bases unmatched: 12. The CDR3 loop is CATSRAHRGRTGNYGYTF. The CDR3 bases are TGTGCCACCAGCAGAGCGCACAGGGGCAGGACAGGGAACTATGGCTACACCTTC.

The chain employs TRBV28 and TRBJ2-1; D is perhaps TRBD1 (6 bases). The ends were cut back, 5 bases at V and 4 bases at J, with 15 bases in the middle. Germline V gene sequence: CDR1 MDHEN, CDR2 SYDVKM. This CDR3 is 15 amino acids long. The CDR3 region has the DNA TGTGCCAGCAGTCTCCGGGACAACCTATACAATGAGCAGTTCTTC. This gives the protein CASSLRDNLYNEQFF.

At least ten counts were recorded for this clonotype. The chain uses TRBV7-8 and TRBJ1-4, with D hard to call. The CDR3 has 16 amino acids. Trimming removed 1 base from V and 4 bases from J, with 13 bases in between. Germline V gene lookup returns CDR1 SGHVS and CDR2 FQNEAQ. The CDR3 loop reads CASSLVGLRVNEKLFF. The CDR3 DNA reads as TGTGCCAGCAGCTTAGTAGGGCTTCGGGTTAATGAAAAACTGTTTTTT. Full variable domain (rest looked up from reference TRBV7-8 and TRBJ1-4): GAGVSQSPRYKVAKRGQDVALRCDPISGHVSLFWYQQALGQGPEFLTYFQNEAQLDKSGLPSDRFFAERPEGSVSTLKIQRTQQEDSAVYLCASSLVGLRVNEKLFFGSGTQLSVL.

This chain joins TRBV7-4 and TRBJ2-1; D call uncertain. V was clipped by 11 bases and J by 2 bases, with 13 bases between them. CDR3 length equals 13 residues. CDR1 SGHVT and CDR2 SQSDAQ come from the germline V gene. CDR3 sequence reads: CASSESAYNEQFF. CDR3 bases: TGTGCCTCCTCAGAATCAGCCTACAATGAGCAGTTCTTC.

This chain connects TRBV9 to TRBJ2-3, with 9 bases identical to TRBD2. J was trimmed by 3 bases and V by 0 bases; bases with no gene match: 5. The CDR3 covers 16 residues. Per the germline V gene, CDR1 is SGDLS and CDR2 is YYNGEE. CDR3 loop: CASSVEGGGGTDTQYF. The DNA for the CDR3 is TGTGCCAGCAGCGTAGAAGGCGGGGGGGGTACAGATACGCAGTATTTT.

V is TRBV29-1 and J is TRBJ2-2; the D gene is possibly TRBD2 (6 bases). V was trimmed by 3 bases and J by 7 bases, leaving 6 bases between them. CDR1 and CDR2 (germline): SQVTM, ANQGSEA. The CDR3 has 11 residues. The CDR3: CSVEGGGELFF. CDR3 coding DNA: TGCAGCGTTGAGGGAGGCGGGGAGCTGTTTTTT.

The chain links TRBV7-9 to TRBJ2-5; D is possibly TRBD1 (6 bases). The germline CDR1 and CDR2 sequences are SEHNR and FQNEAQ (reference sequence). The ends were cut back, 3 bases at V and 3 bases at J, with 8 bases in the middle. The CDR3 totals 13 residues. The CDR3 nucleotides read TGTGCCAGCAGCTTCAGGGGTAAAGAGACCCAGTACTTC. It specifies CASSFRGKETQYF.

V is TRBV29-1 and J is TRBJ2-7; 7 nucleotides match TRBD1. The ends lost 6 bases at V and 6 bases at J; junction bases unmatched: 11. CDR3 length: 13 amino acids. In germline, CDR1 is SQVTM, CDR2 ANQGSEA. The CDR3 sequence: CSVDDRVGSEQYF. The CDR3 DNA reads TGCAGCGTCGACGACAGGGTCGGAAGCGAGCAGTACTTC.

The chain recombines TRBV2 with TRBJ2-2, with a tentative D call TRBD1 (6 bases). V was pared by 7 bases and J by 5 bases, with 14 bases between. The CDR3 consists of 14 residues. In germline, CDR1 is SNHLY, CDR2 FYNNEI. Here the CDR3 DNA reads TGTGCCAGCACCCCTGTCAGGGGAACCGGGGAGCTGTTTTTT. This gives the protein CASTPVRGTGELFF.

V gene TRBV12-3 or TRBV12-4 combines with J gene TRBJ2-1, with D perhaps matching TRBD1 (6 bases). This CDR3 is 14 amino acids long. V was clipped by 4 bases and J by 2 bases, with 9 bases between them. CDR3 loop: CASSSRTAYNEQFF. The CDR3 DNA sequence: TGTGCCAGCAGTTCCCGGACAGCCTACAATGAGCAGTTCTTC.

This clonotype was seen only a few times. The chain uses TRBV7-8 and TRBJ2-1; D is perhaps TRBD1 or TRBD2 (6 bases each). The CDR3 is made up of 16 amino acids. CDR1 SGHVS and CDR2 FQNEAQ come from the germline V gene. The V end was cut by 6 bases, the J end by 4 bases, with 19 bases between. The CDR3: CASSPRRGERYNEQFF. The CDR3 coding sequence is TGTGCCAGCAGTCCACGGAGGGGGGAACGGTACAATGAGCAGTTCTTC.

V gene TRBV6-5 combines with J gene TRBJ2-5; D possibly corresponds to TRBD2 (5 bases). V was trimmed by 8 bases and J by 5 bases, leaving 24 bases between them. The germline CDR1 and CDR2 sequences are MNHEY and SVGAGI. The CDR3 sequence is 16 residues long. CDR3 loop: CASEKISDGVTETQYF. CDR3 nucleotides: TGTGCCAGCGAGAAAATTTCGGACGGGGTGACGGAGACCCAGTACTTC.

The V gene is TRBV27, the J gene TRBJ2-7; 8 bases agree with TRBD1. From germline, CDR1 is MNHEY and CDR2 SMNVEV (reference sequence). The V and J ends lost 4 bases and 4 bases, in that order; junction bases with no gene match: 6. The CDR3 is 14 residues long. The CDR3 is CASSYNQGAYEQYF. DNA of the CDR3: TGTGCCAGCAGTTATAATCAGGGGGCATACGAGCAGTACTTC.

The chain carries TRBV7-9 and TRBJ1-1; tentative D call: TRBD1 (5 bases). The length of the CDR3 is 16 residues. The germline V gene encodes CDR1 SEHNR and CDR2 FQNEAQ (reference sequence). V lost 2 bases to trimming and J lost 0 bases, with 13 bases between them. CDR3 sequence: CASSLMAGPMNTEAFF. The CDR3 DNA follows: TGTGCCAGCAGCTTAATGGCAGGGCCCATGAACACTGAAGCTTTCTTT.

This clonotype was detected only a few times. This chain links TRBV4-1 with TRBJ2-1, with D perhaps matching TRBD1 or TRBD2 (5 bases each). The length of the CDR3 is 13 residues. V was clipped by 4 bases and J by 6 bases, with 10 bases between them. The germline gives CDR1 MGHRA, CDR2 YSYEKL. CDR3 region: CASSPLGGNEQFF. CDR3 in DNA: TGCGCCAGCAGCCCCCTTGGGGGCAATGAGCAGTTCTTC.